Detailed here is one T cell receptor beta chain. The PCR ran on 60 Vbeta and 13 Jbeta primers. The method was immunoSEQ multiplex PCR; TCRdb's version includes in-frame clones alone and lacks a portion of them. The sample consists of about 99,000 clones, more than 75% of them appearing once. These data belong to a study of cytomegalovirus exposure and HLA in healthy donors. V was pared by 5 bases and J by 3 bases, with 8 bases between. CDR3 length: 12 amino acids. Germline V CDR1 and CDR2: SGHTA, FQGNSA. Sequenced input: PBMCs. This chain connects TRBV7-2 to TRBJ2-7; D gene unclear. The origin of this receptor is a woman younger than 30 in good health and CMV-seropositive. The CDR3 coding sequence is TGTGCCAGCAGCCCCCTTAACTACGAGCAGTACTTC. It is translated as CASSPLNYEQYF.